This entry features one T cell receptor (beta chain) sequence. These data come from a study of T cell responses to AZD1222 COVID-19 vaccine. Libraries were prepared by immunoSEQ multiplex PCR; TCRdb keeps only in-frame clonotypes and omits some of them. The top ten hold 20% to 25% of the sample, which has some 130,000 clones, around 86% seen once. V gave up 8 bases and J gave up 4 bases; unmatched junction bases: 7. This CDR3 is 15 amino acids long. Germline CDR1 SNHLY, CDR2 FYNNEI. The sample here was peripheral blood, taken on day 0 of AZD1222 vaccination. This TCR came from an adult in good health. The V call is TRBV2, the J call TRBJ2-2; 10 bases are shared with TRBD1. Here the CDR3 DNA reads TGTGCCAGCCTATACCGGGACAGGGGCACCGGGGAGCTGTTTTTT. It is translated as CASLYRDRGTGELFF.